This T cell receptor beta chain was sequenced in a study of blood T cell repertoires in COVID-19. Study context: From T cells, B-cell-depleted T cells, or PBMCs came the material, which was cDNA or gDNA.

The germline CDR1 and CDR2 sequences are SNHLY and FYNNEI. Trimming removed 7 bases from V and 4 bases from J; junction bases left unmatched: 3. The CDR3 loop spans 13 amino acids. Per the study methods: The authors estimated nucleated cell counts from reference gene primer amplification. Sequencing used immunoSEQ multiplex PCR; TCRdb keeps in-frame clones, though not all of them. V and J calls and clone size follow that table, whereas D and trimming were derived from the DNA. The repertoire includes roughly 230,000 clones, 89% of them detected once, and 4% to 5% sits in the top ten. Sample: peripheral blood. The chain employs TRBV2 and TRBJ2-5; 10 bases fit TRBD2. The clonotype originates from a woman in her 40s who had recovered from COVID-19. CDR3 nucleotide sequence: TGTGCCAGCAAGGAGCGGGAGGGAGAGACCCAGTACTTC. Protein sequence: CASKEREGETQYF.